The 3 T cell receptor beta chains presented below share a single source sample, sequenced in a study of T-cell memory formation after mild COVID-19. TCRdb called the 5' RACE reads again in MiXCR, with one record for every CDR3 protein. Seen here are 450,000 or so distinct CDR3 sequences, about 23% observed once, and the top ten hold around an eighth. The specimen was PBMCs or a T cell subset sorted from them (not recorded which). Receptors originate from an adult woman who had mild COVID-19 (a few samples of this study predate the infection). Cell type and time point are not known.

The chain joins TRBV4-3 to TRBJ2-7; D may be TRBD1 (6 bases). Germline values: CDR1 LGHNA, CDR2 YSLEER. V lost 6 bases and J lost 5, with 20 bases in between. CDR3 length equals 15 residues. The CDR3 nucleotides are TGCGCCAGCAGTCCGGATAGGGGGAACGGAGACGAGCAGTACTTC. Translation gives CASSPDRGNGDEQYF.

The V gene is TRBV3-1, the J gene TRBJ1-6; TRBD1 matches 8 bases. With 3 bases clipped from V and 8 bases from J, the junction kept 6 bases outside the gene matches. CDR3 size: 15 residues. Germline V gene sequence: CDR1 LGHDT, CDR2 YNNKEL (reference sequence). CDR3 amino acids: CASSQIGTGYSPLHF. The CDR3, as DNA: TGTGCCAGCAGCCAGATTGGGACAGGTTATTCACCCCTCCACTTT.

The V and J genes are TRBV20-1 and TRBJ2-1; D is ambiguous. The V end was cut by 2 bases, the J end by 4 bases, with 9 bases between. Germline CDR1 reads DFQATT; CDR2 reads SNEGSKA (reference sequence). The CDR3 sequence is 13 residues long. The CDR3 DNA follows: TGCAGTGCTAGAATGGCGACTTACAATGAGCAGTTCTTC. This encodes CSARMATYNEQFF.